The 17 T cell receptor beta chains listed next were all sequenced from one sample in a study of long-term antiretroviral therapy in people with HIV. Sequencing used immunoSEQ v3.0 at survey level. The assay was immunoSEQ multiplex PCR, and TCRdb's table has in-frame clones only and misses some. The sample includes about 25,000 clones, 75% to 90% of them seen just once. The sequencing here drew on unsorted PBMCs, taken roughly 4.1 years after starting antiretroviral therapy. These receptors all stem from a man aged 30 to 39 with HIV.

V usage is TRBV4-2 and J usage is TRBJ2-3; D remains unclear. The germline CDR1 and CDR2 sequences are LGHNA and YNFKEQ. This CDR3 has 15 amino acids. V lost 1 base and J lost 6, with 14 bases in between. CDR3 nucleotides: TGTGCCAGCAGCCAAGCCGTTGGCGCCTCCGATACGCAGTATTTT. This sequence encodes CASSQAVGASDTQYF.

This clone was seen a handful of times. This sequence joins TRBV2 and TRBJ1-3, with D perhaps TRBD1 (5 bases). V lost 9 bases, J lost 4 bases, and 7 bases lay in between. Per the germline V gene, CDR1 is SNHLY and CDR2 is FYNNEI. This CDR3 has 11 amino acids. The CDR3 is CARGTGNTIYF. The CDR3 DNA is TGTGCCAGGGGGACGGGAAACACCATATATTTT. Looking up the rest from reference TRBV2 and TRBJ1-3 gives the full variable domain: EPEVTQTPSHQVTQMGQEVILRCVPISNHLYFYWYRQILGQKVEFLVSFYNNEISEKSEIFDDQFSVERPDGSNFTLKIRSTKLEDSAMYFCARGTGNTIYFGEGSWLTVV.

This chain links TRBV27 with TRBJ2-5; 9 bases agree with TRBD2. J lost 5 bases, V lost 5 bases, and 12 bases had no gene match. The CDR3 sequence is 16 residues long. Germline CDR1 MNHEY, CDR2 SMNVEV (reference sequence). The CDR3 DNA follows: TGTGCCAGCAGTGAGGGACTAGCCCAGGAGGAGGAGACCCAGTACTTC. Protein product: CASSEGLAQEEETQYF.

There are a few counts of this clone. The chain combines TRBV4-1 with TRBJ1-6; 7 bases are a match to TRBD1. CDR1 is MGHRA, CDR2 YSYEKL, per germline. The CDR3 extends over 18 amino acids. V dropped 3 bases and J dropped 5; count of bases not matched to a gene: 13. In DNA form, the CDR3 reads TGCGCCAGCAGCCAGGGTCCCCTCTACAGGGGCGATAATTCACCCCTCCACTTT. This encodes CASSQGPLYRGDNSPLHF.

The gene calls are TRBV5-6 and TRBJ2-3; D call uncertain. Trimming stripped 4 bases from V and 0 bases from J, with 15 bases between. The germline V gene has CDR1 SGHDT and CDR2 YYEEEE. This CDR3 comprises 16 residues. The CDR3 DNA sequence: TGTGCCAGCAGCCGGTCGACGGGCATTAGCACAGATACGCAGTATTTT. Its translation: CASSRSTGISTDTQYF. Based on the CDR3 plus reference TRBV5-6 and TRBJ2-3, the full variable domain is DAGVTQSPTHLIKTRGQQVTLRCSPKSGHDTVSWYQQALGQGPQFIFQYYEEEERQRGNFPDRFSGHQFPNYSSELNVNALLLGDSALYLCASSRSTGISTDTQYFGPGTRLTVL.

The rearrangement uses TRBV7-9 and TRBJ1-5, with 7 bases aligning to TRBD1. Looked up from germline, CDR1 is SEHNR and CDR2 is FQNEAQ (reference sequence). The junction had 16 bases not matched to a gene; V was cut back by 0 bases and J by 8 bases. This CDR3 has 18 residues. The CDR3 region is CASSLAALQGGWEEPQHF. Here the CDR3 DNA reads TGTGCCAGCAGCTTAGCTGCCCTCCAGGGGGGGTGGGAAGAGCCCCAGCATTTT.

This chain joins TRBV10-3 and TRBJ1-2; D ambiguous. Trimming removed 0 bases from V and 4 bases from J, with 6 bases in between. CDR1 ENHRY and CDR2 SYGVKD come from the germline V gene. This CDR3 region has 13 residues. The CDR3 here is CAISESGSYGYTF. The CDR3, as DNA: TGTGCCATCAGTGAGTCGGGCAGCTATGGCTACACCTTC.

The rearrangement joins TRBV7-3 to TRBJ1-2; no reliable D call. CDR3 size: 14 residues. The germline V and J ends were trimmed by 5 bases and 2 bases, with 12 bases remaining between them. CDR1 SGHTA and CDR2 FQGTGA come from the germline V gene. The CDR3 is CASSAGVGNYGYTF. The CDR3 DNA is TGTGCCAGCAGCGCCGGGGTGGGCAACTATGGCTACACCTTC.

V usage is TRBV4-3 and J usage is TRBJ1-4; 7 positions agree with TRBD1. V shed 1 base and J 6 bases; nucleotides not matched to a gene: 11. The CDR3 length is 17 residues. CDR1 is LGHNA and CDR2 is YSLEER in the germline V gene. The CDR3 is CASSQVRQGYKDEKLFF. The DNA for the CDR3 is TGCGCCAGCAGCCAAGTTCGACAGGGATACAAGGATGAAAAACTGTTTTTT.

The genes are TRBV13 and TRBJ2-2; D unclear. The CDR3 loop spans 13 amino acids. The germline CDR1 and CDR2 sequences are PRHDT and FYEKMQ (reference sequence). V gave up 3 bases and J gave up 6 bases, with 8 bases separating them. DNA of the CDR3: TGTGCCAGCAGCTTTCGGCGGTCCGGGGAGCTGTTTTTT. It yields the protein CASSFRRSGELFF.

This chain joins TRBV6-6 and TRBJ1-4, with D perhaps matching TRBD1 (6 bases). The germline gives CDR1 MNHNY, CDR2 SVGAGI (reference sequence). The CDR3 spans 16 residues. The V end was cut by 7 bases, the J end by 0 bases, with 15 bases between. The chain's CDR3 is CASIRTVEATNEKLFF. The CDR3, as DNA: TGTGCCAGCATCCGGACAGTAGAAGCAACTAATGAAAAACTGTTTTTT.

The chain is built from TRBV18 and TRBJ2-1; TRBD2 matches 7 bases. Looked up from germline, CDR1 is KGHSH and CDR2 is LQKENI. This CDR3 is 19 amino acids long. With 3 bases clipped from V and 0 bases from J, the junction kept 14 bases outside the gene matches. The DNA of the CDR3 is TGTGCCAGCTCACCTCTATTTCTAGCGGAGTGGAGCTCCTACAATGAGCAGTTCTTC. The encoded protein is CASSPLFLAEWSSYNEQFF.

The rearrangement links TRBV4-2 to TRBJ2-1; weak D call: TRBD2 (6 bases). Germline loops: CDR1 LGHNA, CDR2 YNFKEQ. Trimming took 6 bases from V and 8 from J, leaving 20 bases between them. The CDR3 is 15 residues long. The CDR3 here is CASRRGTGLEYEQFF. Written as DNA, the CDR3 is TGTGCCAGCAGACGAGGGACTGGACTGGAGTATGAGCAGTTCTTC.

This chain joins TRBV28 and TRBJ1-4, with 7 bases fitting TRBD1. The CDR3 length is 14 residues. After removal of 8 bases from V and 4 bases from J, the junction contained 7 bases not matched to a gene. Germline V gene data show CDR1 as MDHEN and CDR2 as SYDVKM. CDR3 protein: CASRGGAGNEKLFF. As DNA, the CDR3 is TGTGCCAGCCGAGGGGGCGCGGGTAATGAAAAACTGTTTTTT.

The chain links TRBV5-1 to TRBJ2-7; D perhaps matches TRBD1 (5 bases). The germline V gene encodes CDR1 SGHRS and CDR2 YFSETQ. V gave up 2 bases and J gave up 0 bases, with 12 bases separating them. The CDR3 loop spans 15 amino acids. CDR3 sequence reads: CASSLGTGPSYEQYF. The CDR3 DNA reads TGCGCCAGCAGCTTAGGCACAGGTCCCTCCTACGAGCAGTACTTC.

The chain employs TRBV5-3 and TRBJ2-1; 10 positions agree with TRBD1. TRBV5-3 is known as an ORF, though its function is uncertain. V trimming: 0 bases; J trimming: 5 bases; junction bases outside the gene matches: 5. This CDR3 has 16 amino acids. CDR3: CARSLGDRGRNNEQFF. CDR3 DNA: TGTGCCAGAAGCTTGGGGGACAGGGGAAGGAACAATGAGCAGTTCTTC.

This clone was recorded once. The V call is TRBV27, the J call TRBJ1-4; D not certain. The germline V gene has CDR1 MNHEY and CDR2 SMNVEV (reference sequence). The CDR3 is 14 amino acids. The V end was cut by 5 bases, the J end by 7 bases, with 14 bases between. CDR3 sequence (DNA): TGTGCCAGCAGTCCCGGCACATTTTCTGAAAAACTGTTTTTT. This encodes CASSPGTFSEKLFF.